This is a list of T cell receptor beta chains from one sample in a study of human T cells and chemical hapten exposure. TCRdb called the RACE reads again in MiXCR, with one record for every CDR3 protein. The sample consists of 380,000 or so distinct CDR3 sequences, around 5% of them appearing once. Sample: whole blood, taken in connection with sensitization to the hapten diphenylcyclopropenone (DPC). All receptors come from a woman aged 18-29 years with alopecia areata. Some clones in this sample may be carry-over from other donors' samples. The CDR3 runs from the conserved cysteine through the conserved F or W. Rows give clone size only sometimes, using once, few, many, or a class for an expanded clone.

cdr3_aa clone_size j_call v_call
CASSRPSTGHYGYTF many TRBJ1-2 TRBV6-5
CATSDKKRPNTGELFF . TRBJ2-2 TRBV24-1
CASSADRQTEAFF many TRBJ1-1 TRBV28
CASSTRQGGTYNEQFF . TRBJ2-1 TRBV5-1
CASSQEAEQPQHF few TRBJ1-5 TRBV4-3
CASSPPVFSYEQYF . TRBJ2-7 TRBV7-9
CASSFVQETQYF . TRBJ2-5 TRBV11-2
CASSLVSSYYGYTF many TRBJ1-2 TRBV5-1
CASRTLAGSTDTQYF . TRBJ2-3 TRBV6-6
CASSQEGTTGNTIYF few TRBJ1-3 TRBV4-3
CASSSGQGAIGELFF many TRBJ2-2 TRBV28